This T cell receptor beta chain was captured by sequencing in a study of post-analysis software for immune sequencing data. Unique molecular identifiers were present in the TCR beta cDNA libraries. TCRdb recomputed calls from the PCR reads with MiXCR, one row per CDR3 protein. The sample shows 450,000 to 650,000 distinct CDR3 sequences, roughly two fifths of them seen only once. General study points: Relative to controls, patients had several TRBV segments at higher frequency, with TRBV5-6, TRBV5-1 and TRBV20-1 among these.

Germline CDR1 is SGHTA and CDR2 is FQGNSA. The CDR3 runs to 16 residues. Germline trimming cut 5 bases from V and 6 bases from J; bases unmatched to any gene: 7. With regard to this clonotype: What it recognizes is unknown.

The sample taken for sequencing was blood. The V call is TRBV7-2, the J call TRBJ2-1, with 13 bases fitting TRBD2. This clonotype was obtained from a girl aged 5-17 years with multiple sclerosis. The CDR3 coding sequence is TGTGCCAGCAGCCCCCACGGGACTAGCGGGACCAATGAGCAGTTCTTC. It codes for CASSPHGTSGTNEQFF.